This entry lists 19 T cell receptor beta chains sequenced from one sample in a study of CD8+ T cells in alopecia areata. Once RNA had been extracted, it was reverse transcribed into cDNA to act as the sequencing template. The data were produced by immunoSEQ multiplex PCR, yet TCRdb's version contains in-frame clones alone and is incomplete. The sample has approximately 150,000 clones; about three fifths are singletons. As for treatment: oral pan-JAK inhibitor, 5-10 mg twice daily. The material sequenced was CD4+ T cells sorted from blood, taken at approximately week 55, from a patient treated with tofacitinib. All receptors derive from a human donor with alopecia areata.

The chain combines TRBV7-9 with TRBJ1-6, with a weak D call TRBD1 (6 bases). V lost 5 bases and J lost 8, with 10 bases in between. The CDR3 length is 13 residues. Germline CDR1 reads SEHNR; CDR2 reads FQNEAQ (reference sequence). This chain's CDR3 is CASSHNRDSPLHF. The DNA of the CDR3 is TGTGCCAGCAGCCACAACAGGGATTCACCCCTCCACTTT.

This sequence joins TRBV2 and TRBJ1-5; no definite D call. This CDR3 has 14 amino acids. Germline loops: CDR1 SNHLY, CDR2 FYNNEI. Trimming stripped 6 bases from V and 6 bases from J, with 15 bases between. CDR3 in DNA: TGTGCCAGCAGCCGGACGATGTTGGGTCAGCCCCAGCATTTT. Translation: CASSRTMLGQPQHF.

This clone was detected only a few times. The V gene is TRBV15, the J gene TRBJ1-2; tentative D call: TRBD1 (5 bases). The CDR3 is 15 amino acids. Trimming cost V 5 bases and J 2 bases, with 15 bases left between them. Germline CDR1 is LNHNV and CDR2 is YYDKDF (reference sequence). In DNA form, the CDR3 reads TGTGCCACCAGCTTCCGGGACGCCGTAAACTATGGCTACACCTTC. This gives the protein CATSFRDAVNYGYTF.

The chain has TRBV2 and TRBJ1-2; the match to TRBD1 covers 7 bases. CDR1 is SNHLY, CDR2 FYNNEI, per germline. This CDR3 spans 14 amino acids. J gave up 4 bases and V 5 bases, and 7 bases lay outside the gene matches. The CDR3 here is CASSRQGFIYGYTF. In DNA form, the CDR3 reads TGTGCCAGCAGTCGACAGGGATTTATCTATGGCTACACCTTC.

The V call is TRBV14, the J call TRBJ2-1; the D is unclear. Germline V gene data show CDR1 as SGHDN and CDR2 as FVKESK. This CDR3 comprises 14 residues. V was cut by 4 bases and J by 4 bases, with 11 bases left in between. DNA of the CDR3: TGTGCCAGCAGCCCTCTGAGTGGTTACAATGAGCAGTTCTTC. Translation: CASSPLSGYNEQFF.

This sequence joins TRBV21-1 and TRBJ2-7; the table names TRBD2, a call not compared with the DNA. TRBV21-1 is a listed pseudogene. This CDR3 contains 17 residues. This chain's CDR3 is CASSKKGLAGGNYEQYF. DNA of the CDR3: TGTGCCAGCAGCAAAAAGGGACTAGCGGGGGGGAACTACGAGCAGTACTTC.

With respect to this clone: The same CDR3 arises from other DNA sequences in this sample as well. The rearrangement uses TRBV5-1 and TRBJ2-7; no definite D call. V was pared by 0 bases and J by 0 bases, with 7 bases between. The CDR3 runs 14 residues. Germline-derived CDR1 and CDR2 are SGHRS and YFSETQ. The CDR3 coding sequence is TGCGCCAGCAGCTTGGGCCAGAGCTCCTACGAGCAGTACTTC. This sequence encodes CASSLGQSSYEQYF.

V and J are TRBV5-1 and TRBJ2-7; D assignment may be TRBD1 or TRBD2 (5 bases each). The ends were cut back, 4 bases at V and 2 bases at J, with 16 bases in the middle. Germline CDR1 and CDR2: SGHRS and YFSETQ. This CDR3 is 15 amino acids long. The CDR3 DNA follows: TGCGCCAGCAGCCTCGGGACGCCCGGGGCCTACGAGCAGTACTTC. This codes for CASSLGTPGAYEQYF.

This clone was seen a single time. The chain joins TRBV4-1 to TRBJ1-2, with D possibly matching TRBD1 (6 bases). CDR1 is MGHRA, CDR2 YSYEKL, per germline. Trimming stripped 0 bases from V and 4 bases from J, with 9 bases between. This CDR3 has 14 residues. Here the CDR3 reads CASSQDRTAYGYTF. The CDR3 coding sequence is TGCGCCAGCAGCCAAGATAGGACAGCCTATGGCTACACCTTC.

In its sample, this clone was seen a few times. In the same sample, other DNA sequences code for this CDR3. The J gene is TRBJ2-7, the V gene TRBV29-1; D is possibly TRBD2 (5 bases). Germline CDR1 is SQVTM and CDR2 is ANQGSEA. The CDR3 is made up of 11 amino acids. V was clipped by 3 bases and J by 3 bases, with 6 bases between them. Here the CDR3 reads CSVDRGYEQYF. The CDR3 coding sequence is TGCAGCGTTGACCGGGGCTACGAGCAGTACTTC.

This clone was detected only once. The chain employs TRBV27 and TRBJ1-4, with D perhaps TRBD1 (6 bases). CDR3 length: 15 residues. The germline V gene has CDR1 MNHEY and CDR2 SMNVEV (reference sequence). The V and J ends lost 5 bases and 5 bases respectively, with 15 bases between them. Here the CDR3 reads CASSRRQVMNEKLFF. CDR3 nucleotide sequence: TGTGCCAGCAGTAGAAGACAGGTTATGAATGAAAAACTGTTTTTT.

The chain is built from TRBV29-1 and TRBJ2-3, with D unclear. This CDR3 is built from 13 residues. The V end lost 5 bases, the J end lost 0 bases, and 9 bases lay between the germline ends. Germline lookup yields CDR1 SQVTM and CDR2 ANQGSEA. The CDR3 region has the DNA TGCAGCGTTACAGAGTCTAGCACAGATACGCAGTATTTT. The encoded protein is CSVTESSTDTQYF.

This clone was counted between two and nine times. The chain carries TRBV29-1 and TRBJ2-1, with 12 bases identical to TRBD2. Germline CDR1 SQVTM, CDR2 ANQGSEA. With 4 bases clipped from V and 7 bases from J, the junction kept 11 bases outside the gene matches. CDR3 length equals 16 residues. The CDR3 sequence: CSVAGLAGGQANEQFF. In nucleotides, the CDR3 is TGCAGCGTTGCGGGTCTAGCGGGGGGGCAGGCTAATGAGCAGTTCTTC.

This clone was detected once. This rearrangement joins TRBV2 to TRBJ2-7, with TRBD2 matching over 9 bases. V lost 7 bases and J lost 7; bases outside the gene matches: 8. This CDR3 has 13 residues. Per germline, CDR1 SNHLY and CDR2 FYNNEI. CDR3 bases: TGTGCCAGCACGGCGGGGGGGCCGGGTGAGCAGTACTTC. Protein: CASTAGGPGEQYF. Using reference TRBV2 and TRBJ2-7 for the parts outside the CDR3, the full variable domain is EPEVTQTPSHQVTQMGQEVILRCVPISNHLYFYWYRQILGQKVEFLVSFYNNEISEKSEIFDDQFSVERPDGSNFTLKIRSTKLEDSAMYFCASTAGGPGEQYFGPGTRLTVT.

Comments on this clone: The junction differs from germline at one of its ends, possibly a read error. This chain connects TRBV10-3 to TRBJ1-4; TRBD1 agrees at 7 bases. Germline V lookup: CDR1 ENHRY, CDR2 SYGVKD. CDR3 length: 12 amino acids. This chain's CDR3 is CASSYRGGDLFF. The CDR3 coding sequence is TGTGCCAGCAGTTACAGGGGAGGTGACCTGTTTTTT.

Only a few counts were recorded for this clone. The genes are TRBV7-2 and TRBJ2-7, with D possibly being TRBD2 (6 bases). Trimming took 5 bases from V and 10 from J, leaving 18 bases between them. CDR1 is SGHTA, CDR2 FQGNSA, per germline. There are 13 residues in the CDR3. CDR3 loop: CASSPRFREPQYF. The CDR3 region has the DNA TGTGCCAGCAGCCCACGATTCCGGGAGCCACAGTACTTC.

This chain links TRBV27 with TRBJ1-6; a weak D match, TRBD1 (5 bases). Germline V gene lookup returns CDR1 MNHEY and CDR2 SMNVEV (reference sequence). V was shortened by 4 bases and J by 14 bases, with 15 bases between the two germline ends. The CDR3 sequence is 13 residues long. The chain's CDR3 is CASSSGTTGALHF. Written as DNA, the CDR3 is TGTGCCAGCAGTTCCGGGACCACTGGGGCCCTCCACTTT.

V is TRBV6-6 and J is TRBJ2-1; D may be TRBD2 (6 bases). The V gene lost 4 bases and the J gene lost 12 bases, with 16 bases spanning the gap. The CDR3 runs 13 residues. Germline assignment: CDR1 MNHNY and CDR2 SVGAGI (reference sequence). For the CDR3, the DNA is TGTGCCAGCAGTTGGTCCGCGGAGGGACCGCAGTTCTTC. Its translation is CASSWSAEGPQFF.

CDR3 DNA: TGTGCCTGGAGTGTCGGACCGGGGCAAGAGACCCAGTACTTC. This translates into CAWSVGPGQETQYF. The genes are TRBV30 and TRBJ2-5, with TRBD2 as a possible D gene (5 bases). V was cut by 0 bases and J by 2 bases, with 10 bases left in between. CDR1 is GTSNPN and CDR2 is SVGIG in the germline V gene (reference sequence). CDR3 length: 14 amino acids.